The 5 T cell receptor beta chains below come from one sample, sequenced in a study of blood T cell repertoires in COVID-19. TCRdb's table, derived via immunoSEQ multiplex PCR, lists solely in-frame clones and lacks some. The table records about 200,000 clones, just under 85% of them present only once. Specimen: peripheral blood. These receptors all come from an older woman with active or convalescent COVID-19.

The chain joins TRBV6-5 to TRBJ2-7, with TRBD2 matching over 9 bases. J gave up 4 bases and V 2 bases, and 6 bases lay outside the gene matches. Germline-derived CDR1 and CDR2 are MNHEY and SVGAGI. The CDR3 runs 15 residues. CDR3 sequence (DNA): TGTGCCAGCAGTTACGCTGGGACTAGCTCATACGAGCAGTACTTC. Protein: CASSYAGTSSYEQYF.

Only one count was recorded for this clone. V is TRBV27 and J is TRBJ2-7; 9 bases agree with TRBD2. The germline V gene encodes CDR1 MNHEY and CDR2 SMNVEV (reference sequence). The length of the CDR3 is 14 residues. V trimming: 3 bases; J trimming: 2 bases; junction bases outside the gene matches: 2. CDR3 sequence: CASSLAGGAYEQYF. In nucleotides, the CDR3 is TGTGCCAGCAGTTTGGCGGGAGGGGCCTACGAGCAGTACTTC.

The chain couples TRBV19 to TRBJ1-3; tentative D call: TRBD1 (5 bases). CDR3 length: 18 amino acids. V was trimmed by 1 base and J by 0 bases, leaving 16 bases between them. Germline loops: CDR1 LNHDA, CDR2 SQIVND (reference sequence). The CDR3 nucleotides read TGTGCCAGTAGTATAGGACAGCACGCGGCACTCTCTGGAAACACCATATATTTT. Protein product: CASSIGQHAALSGNTIYF.

V and J are TRBV2 and TRBJ2-1; 13 nucleotides line up with TRBD2. CDR1 SNHLY and CDR2 FYNNEI come from the germline V gene. This CDR3 is built from 17 residues. The V segment lost 4 bases and the J segment 7 bases; nucleotides outside the gene matches: 10. CDR3 residues: CASSVRQLAGGINEQFF. The CDR3 coding sequence is TGTGCCAGCAGTGTACGCCAACTAGCGGGAGGGATAAATGAGCAGTTCTTC.

The chain combines TRBV27 with TRBJ2-7; TRBD1 matches 7 bases. V was pared by 2 bases and J by 2 bases, with 6 bases of the junction left unmatched. Germline values: CDR1 MNHEY, CDR2 SMNVEV (reference sequence). The CDR3 contains 15 residues. The CDR3 DNA reads TGTGCCAGCAGTTTAATGGACAGGCGACCCTACGAGCAGTACTTC. This gives the protein CASSLMDRRPYEQYF.